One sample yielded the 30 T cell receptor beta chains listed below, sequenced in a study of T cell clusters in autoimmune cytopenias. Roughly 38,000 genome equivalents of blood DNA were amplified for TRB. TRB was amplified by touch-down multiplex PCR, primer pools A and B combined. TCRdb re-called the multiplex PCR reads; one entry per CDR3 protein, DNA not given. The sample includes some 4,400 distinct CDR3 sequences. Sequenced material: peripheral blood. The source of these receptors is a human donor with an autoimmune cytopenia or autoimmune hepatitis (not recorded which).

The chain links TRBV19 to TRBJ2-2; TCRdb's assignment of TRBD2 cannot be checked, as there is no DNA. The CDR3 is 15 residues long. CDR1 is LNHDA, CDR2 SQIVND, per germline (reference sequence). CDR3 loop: CASKGLAGCTGELFF. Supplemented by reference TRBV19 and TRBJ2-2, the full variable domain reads DGGITQSPKYLFRKEGQNVTLSCEQNLNHDAMYWYRQDPGQGLRLIYYSQIVNDFQKGDIAEGYSVSREKKESFPLTVTSAQKNPTAFYLCASKGLAGCTGELFFGEGSRLTVL.

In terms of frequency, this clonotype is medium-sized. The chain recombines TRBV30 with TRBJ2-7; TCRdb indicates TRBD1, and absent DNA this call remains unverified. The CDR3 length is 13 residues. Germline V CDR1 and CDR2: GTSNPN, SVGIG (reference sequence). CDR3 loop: CAWSGARAPGQYF. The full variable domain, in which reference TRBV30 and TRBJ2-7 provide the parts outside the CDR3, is SQTIHQWPATLVQPVGSPLSLECTVEGTSNPNLYWYRQAAGRGLQLLFYSVGIGQISSEVPQNLSASRPQDRQFILSSKKLLLSDSGFYLCAWSGARAPGQYFGPGTRLTVT.

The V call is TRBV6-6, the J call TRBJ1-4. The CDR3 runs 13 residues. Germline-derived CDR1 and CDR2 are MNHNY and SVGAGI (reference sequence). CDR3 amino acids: CASSYSGEEKLFF.

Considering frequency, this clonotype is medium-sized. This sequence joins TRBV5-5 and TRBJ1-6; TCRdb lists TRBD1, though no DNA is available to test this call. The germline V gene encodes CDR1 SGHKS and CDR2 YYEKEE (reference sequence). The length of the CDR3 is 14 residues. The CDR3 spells CASSKTARNSPLHF.

The CDR3: CASSLGRGTDTQYF. The chain carries TRBV11-2 and TRBJ2-3. This CDR3 is built from 14 residues. The germline V gene encodes CDR1 SGHAT and CDR2 FQNNGV.

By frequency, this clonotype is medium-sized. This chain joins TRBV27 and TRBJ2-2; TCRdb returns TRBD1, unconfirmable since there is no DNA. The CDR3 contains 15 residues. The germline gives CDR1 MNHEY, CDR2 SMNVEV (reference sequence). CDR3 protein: CASSLEQGVAGELFF.

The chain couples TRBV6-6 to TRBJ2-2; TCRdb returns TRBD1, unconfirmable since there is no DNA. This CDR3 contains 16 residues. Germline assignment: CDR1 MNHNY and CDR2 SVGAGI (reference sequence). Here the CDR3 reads CASSYRGRVNTGELFF.

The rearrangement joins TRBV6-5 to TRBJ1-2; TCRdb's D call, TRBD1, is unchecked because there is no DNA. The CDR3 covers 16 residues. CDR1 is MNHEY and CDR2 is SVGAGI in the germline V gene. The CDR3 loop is CASRYNRDRGDYGYTF.

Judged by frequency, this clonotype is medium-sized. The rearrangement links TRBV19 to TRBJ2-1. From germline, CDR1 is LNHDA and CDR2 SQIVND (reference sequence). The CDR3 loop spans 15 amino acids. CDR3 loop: CASSIGGGSYNEQFF.

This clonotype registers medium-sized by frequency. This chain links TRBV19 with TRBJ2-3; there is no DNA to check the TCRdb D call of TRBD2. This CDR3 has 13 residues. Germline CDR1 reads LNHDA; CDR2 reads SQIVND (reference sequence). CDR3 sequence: CASSTRLADTQYF.

The CDR3 spells CASTGGQGGNNQPQHF. V and J are TRBV12-3 or TRBV12-4 and TRBJ1-5; checking the TCRdb D call of TRBD1 is not possible without DNA. The CDR3 contains 16 residues.

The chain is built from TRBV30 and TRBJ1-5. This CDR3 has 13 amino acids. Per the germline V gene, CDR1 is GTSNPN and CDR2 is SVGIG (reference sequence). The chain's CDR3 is CAWSSDSNQPQHF.

The CDR3 loop reads CAWSRDRGYTF. J is TRBJ1-2 and V is TRBV30; TCRdb returns TRBD1, unconfirmable since there is no DNA. CDR3 length equals 11 residues. The V gene's germline CDR1 is GTSNPN and CDR2 SVGIG (reference sequence).

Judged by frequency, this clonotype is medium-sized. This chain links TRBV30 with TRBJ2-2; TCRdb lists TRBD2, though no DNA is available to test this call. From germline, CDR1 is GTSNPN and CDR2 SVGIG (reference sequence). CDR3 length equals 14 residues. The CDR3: CAWRTSGPTGELFF. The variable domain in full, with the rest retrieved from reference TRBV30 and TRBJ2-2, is SQTIHQWPATLVQPVGSPLSLECTVEGTSNPNLYWYRQAAGRGLQLLFYSVGIGQISSEVPQNLSASRPQDRQFILSSKKLLLSDSGFYLCAWRTSGPTGELFFGEGSRLTVL.

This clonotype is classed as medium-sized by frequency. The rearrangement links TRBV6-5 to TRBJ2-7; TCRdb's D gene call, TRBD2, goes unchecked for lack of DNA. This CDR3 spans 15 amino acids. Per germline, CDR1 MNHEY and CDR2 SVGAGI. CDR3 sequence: CASSRDGAGSYEQYF.

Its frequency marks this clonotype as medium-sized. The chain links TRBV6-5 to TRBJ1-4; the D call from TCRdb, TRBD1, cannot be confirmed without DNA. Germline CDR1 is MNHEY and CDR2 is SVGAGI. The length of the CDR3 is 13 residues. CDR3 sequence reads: CASRGGGSGKLFF.

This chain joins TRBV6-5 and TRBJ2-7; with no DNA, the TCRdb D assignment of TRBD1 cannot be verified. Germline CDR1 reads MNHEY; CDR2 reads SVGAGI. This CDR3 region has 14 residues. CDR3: CASTAGTGPYEQYF.

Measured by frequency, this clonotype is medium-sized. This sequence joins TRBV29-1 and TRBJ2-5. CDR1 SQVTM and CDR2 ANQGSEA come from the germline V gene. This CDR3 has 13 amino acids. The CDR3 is CSVDLGTQETQYF. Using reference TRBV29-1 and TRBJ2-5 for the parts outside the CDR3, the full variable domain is SAVISQKPSRDICQRGTSLTIQCQVDSQVTMMFWYRQQPGQSLTLIATANQGSEATYESGFVIDKFPISRPNLTFSTLTVSNMSPEDSSIYLCSVDLGTQETQYFGPGTRLLVL.

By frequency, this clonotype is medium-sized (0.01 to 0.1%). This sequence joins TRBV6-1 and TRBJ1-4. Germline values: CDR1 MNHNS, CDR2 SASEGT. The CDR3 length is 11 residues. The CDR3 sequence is CASRNNEKLFF.

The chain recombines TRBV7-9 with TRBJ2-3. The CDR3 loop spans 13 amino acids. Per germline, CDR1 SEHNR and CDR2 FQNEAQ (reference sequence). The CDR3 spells CASSAQTTDTQYF.

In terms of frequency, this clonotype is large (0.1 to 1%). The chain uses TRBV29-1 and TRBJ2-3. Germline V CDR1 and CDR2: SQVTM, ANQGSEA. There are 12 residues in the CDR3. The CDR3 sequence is CSVVKTTDTQYF.

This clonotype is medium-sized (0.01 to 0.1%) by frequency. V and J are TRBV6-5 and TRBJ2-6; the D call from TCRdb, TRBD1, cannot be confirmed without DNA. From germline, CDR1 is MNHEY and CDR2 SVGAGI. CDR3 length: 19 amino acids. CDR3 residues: CASGSFRDRSFSGANVLTF.

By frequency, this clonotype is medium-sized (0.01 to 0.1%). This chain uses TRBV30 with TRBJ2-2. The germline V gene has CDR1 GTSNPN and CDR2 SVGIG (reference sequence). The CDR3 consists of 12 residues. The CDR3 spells CAWRENTGELFF.

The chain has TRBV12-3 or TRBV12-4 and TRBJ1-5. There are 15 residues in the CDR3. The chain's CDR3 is CASSLSQMSNQPQHF.

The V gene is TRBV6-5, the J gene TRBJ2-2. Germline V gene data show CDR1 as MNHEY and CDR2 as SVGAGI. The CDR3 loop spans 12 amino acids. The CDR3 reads CASTKNAGELFF.

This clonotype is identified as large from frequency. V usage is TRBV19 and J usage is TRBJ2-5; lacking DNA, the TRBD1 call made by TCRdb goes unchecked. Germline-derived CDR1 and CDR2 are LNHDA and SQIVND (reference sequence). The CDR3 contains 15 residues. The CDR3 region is CASNAQGAPQETQYF.

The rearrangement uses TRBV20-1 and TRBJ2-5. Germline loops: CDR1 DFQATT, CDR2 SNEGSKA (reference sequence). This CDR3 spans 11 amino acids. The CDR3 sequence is CSASPKETQYF.

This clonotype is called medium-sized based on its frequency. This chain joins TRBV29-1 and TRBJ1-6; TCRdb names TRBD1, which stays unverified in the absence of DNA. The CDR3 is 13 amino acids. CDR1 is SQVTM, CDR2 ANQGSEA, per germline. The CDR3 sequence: CSARDGFNSPLHF.

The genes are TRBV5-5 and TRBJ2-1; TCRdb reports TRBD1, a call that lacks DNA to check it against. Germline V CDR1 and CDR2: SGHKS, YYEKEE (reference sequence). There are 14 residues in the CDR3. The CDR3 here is CASSFGTGGNEQFF. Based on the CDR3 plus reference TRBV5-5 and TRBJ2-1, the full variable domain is DAGVTQSPTHLIKTRGQQVTLRCSPISGHKSVSWYQQVLGQGPQFIFQYYEKEERGRGNFPDRFSARQFPNYSSELNVNALLLGDSALYLCASSFGTGGNEQFFGPGTRLTVL.

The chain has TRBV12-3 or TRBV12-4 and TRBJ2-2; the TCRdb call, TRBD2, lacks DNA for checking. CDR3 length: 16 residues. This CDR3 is CASRTGTSGRAGELFF.